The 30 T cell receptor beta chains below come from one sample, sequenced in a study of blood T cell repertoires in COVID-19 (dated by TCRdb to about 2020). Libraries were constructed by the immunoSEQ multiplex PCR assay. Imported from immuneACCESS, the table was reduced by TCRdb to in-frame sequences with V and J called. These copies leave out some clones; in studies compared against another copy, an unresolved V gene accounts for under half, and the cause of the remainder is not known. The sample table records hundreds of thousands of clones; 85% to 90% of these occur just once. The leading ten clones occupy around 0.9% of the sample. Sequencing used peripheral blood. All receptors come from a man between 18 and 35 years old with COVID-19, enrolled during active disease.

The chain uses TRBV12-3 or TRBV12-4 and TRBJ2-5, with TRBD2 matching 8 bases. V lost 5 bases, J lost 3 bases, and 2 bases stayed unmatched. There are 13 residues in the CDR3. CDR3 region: CASSTLAEETQYF. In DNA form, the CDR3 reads TGTGCCAGCAGTACACTAGCGGAAGAGACCCAGTACTTC.

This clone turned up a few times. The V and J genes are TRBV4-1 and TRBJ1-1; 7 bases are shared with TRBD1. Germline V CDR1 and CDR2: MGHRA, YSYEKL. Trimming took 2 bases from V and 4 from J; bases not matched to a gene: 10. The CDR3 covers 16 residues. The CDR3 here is CASSQTATGWGTEAFF. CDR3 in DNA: TGCGCCAGCAGCCAAACGGCGACAGGGTGGGGCACTGAAGCTTTCTTT.

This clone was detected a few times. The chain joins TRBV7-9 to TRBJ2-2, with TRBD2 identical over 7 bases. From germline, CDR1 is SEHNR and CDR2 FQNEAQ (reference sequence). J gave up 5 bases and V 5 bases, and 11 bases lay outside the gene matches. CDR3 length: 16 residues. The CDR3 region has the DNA TGTGCCAGCAGCCCCCCGGGGAGGGAGAGTACCGGGGAGCTGTTTTTT. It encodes CASSPPGRESTGELFF.

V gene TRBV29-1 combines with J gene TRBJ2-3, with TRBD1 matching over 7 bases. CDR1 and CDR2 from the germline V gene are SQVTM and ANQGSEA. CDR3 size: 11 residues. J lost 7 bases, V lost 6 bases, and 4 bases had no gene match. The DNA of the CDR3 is TGCAGCGTGACAGGGTTGAATACGCAGTATTTT. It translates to CSVTGLNTQYF.

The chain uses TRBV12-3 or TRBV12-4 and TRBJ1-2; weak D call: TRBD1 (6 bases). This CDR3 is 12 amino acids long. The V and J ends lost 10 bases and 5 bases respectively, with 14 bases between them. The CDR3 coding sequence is TGTGCCACCACAGGGTGGGGGTATGGCTACACCTTC. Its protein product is CATTGWGYGYTF.

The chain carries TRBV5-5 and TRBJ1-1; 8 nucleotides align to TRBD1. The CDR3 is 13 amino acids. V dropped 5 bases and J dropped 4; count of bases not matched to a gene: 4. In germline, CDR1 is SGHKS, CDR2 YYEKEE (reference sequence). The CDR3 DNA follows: TGTGCCAGCAGACCGACAGGGGCCACTGAAGCTTTCTTT. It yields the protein CASRPTGATEAFF.

The CDR3 nucleotides read TGCAACAACTTCAAGACGGGTTATAGCAATCAGCCCCAGCATTTT. The encoded protein is CNNFKTGYSNQPQHF. The chain combines TRBV29-1 with TRBJ1-5, with D hard to call. Germline lookup yields CDR1 SQVTM and CDR2 ANQGSEA. The CDR3 spans 15 residues.

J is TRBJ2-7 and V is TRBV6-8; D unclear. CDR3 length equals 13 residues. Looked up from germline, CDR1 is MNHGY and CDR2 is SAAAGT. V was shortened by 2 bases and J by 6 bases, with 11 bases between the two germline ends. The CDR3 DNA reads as TGTGCCAGCAGTTACCTCGCTCGGGTCGAGCAGTACTTC. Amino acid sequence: CASSYLARVEQYF.

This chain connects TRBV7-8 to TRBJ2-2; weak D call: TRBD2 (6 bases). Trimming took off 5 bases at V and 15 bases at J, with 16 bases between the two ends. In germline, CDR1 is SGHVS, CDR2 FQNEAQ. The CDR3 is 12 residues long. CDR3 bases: TGTGCCAGCAGCCCGACTAGAGGTTGGGTGTTTTTT. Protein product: CASSPTRGWVFF. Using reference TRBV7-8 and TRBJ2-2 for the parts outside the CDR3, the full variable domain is GAGVSQSPRYKVAKRGQDVALRCDPISGHVSLFWYQQALGQGPEFLTYFQNEAQLDKSGLPSDRFFAERPEGSVSTLKIQRTQQEDSAVYLCASSPTRGWVFFGEGSRLTVL.

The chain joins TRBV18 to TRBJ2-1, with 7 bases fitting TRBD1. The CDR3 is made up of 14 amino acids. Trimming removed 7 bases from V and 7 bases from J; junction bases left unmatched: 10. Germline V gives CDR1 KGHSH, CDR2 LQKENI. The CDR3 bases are TGTGCCAGCTTAAGGGGGCCAAACGTAAATGAGCAGTTCTTC. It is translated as CASLRGPNVNEQFF.

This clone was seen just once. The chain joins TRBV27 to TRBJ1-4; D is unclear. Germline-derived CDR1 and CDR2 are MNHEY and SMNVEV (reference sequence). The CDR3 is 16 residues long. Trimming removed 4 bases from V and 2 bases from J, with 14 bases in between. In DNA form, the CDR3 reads TGTGCCAGCAGTTCCCTGACACGTCCGACTAATGAAAAACTGTTTTTT. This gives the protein CASSSLTRPTNEKLFF.

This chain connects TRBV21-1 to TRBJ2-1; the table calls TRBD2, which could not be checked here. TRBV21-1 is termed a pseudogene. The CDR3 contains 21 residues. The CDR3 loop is CASSKERRDSSGSILVSEQFF. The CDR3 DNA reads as TGTGCCAGCAGCAAAGAGAGGCGGGACTCTAGCGGGAGCATACTCGTGAGTGAGCAGTTCTTC.

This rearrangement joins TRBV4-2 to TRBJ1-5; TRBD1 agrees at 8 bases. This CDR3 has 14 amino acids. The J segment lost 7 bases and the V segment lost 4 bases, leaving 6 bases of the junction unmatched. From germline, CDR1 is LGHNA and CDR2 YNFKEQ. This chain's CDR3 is CASSPDRERQPQHF. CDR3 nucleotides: TGTGCCAGCAGCCCGGACAGGGAGAGGCAGCCCCAGCATTTT.

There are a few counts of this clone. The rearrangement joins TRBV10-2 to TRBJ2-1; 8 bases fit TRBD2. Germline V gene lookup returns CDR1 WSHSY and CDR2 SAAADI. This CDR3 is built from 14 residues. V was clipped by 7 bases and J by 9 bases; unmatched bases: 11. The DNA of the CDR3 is TGCGCCAGCAACCTTAGCGGGAAAGGAGGTGAGCAGTTCTTC. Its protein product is CASNLSGKGGEQFF.

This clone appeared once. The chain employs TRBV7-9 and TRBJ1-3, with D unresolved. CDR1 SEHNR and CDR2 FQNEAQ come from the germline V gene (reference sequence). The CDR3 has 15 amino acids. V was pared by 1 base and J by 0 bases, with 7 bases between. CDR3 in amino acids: CASSLGASSGNTIYF. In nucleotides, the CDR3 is TGTGCCAGCAGCTTAGGAGCGAGCTCTGGAAACACCATATATTTT.

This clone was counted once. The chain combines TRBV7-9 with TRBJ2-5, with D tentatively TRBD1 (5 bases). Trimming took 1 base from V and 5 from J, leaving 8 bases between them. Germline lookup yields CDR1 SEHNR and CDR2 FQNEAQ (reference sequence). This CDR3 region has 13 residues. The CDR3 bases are TGTGCCAGCAGCTTAGTGACAGTTGAGACCCAGTACTTC. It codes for CASSLVTVETQYF.

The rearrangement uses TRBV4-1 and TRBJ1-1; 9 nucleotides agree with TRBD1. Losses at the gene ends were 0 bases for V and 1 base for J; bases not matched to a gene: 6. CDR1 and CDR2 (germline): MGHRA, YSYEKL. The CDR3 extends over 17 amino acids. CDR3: CASSQDGQGYRNTEAFF. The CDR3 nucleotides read TGCGCCAGCAGCCAAGATGGACAGGGGTATCGGAACACTGAAGCTTTCTTT.

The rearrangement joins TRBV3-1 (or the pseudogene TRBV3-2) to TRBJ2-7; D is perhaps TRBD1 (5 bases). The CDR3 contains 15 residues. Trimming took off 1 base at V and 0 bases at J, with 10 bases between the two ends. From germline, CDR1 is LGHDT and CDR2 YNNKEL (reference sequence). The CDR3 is CASSQGTGSSYEQYF. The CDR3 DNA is TGTGCCAGCAGCCAAGGAACAGGAAGCTCCTACGAGCAGTACTTC.

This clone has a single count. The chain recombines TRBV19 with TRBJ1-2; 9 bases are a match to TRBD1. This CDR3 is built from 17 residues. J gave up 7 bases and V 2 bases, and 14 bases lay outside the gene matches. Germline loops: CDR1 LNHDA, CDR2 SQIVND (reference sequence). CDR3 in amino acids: CASSITELQGASIGYTF. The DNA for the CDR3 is TGTGCCAGTAGTATAACCGAGTTACAGGGGGCATCGATTGGCTACACCTTC.

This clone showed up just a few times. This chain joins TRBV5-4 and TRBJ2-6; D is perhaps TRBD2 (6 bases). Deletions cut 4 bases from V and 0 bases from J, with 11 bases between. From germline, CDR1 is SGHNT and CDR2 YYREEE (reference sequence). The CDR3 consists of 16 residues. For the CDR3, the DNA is TGTGCCAGCAGCCGGGGACTGAGCTCTGGGGCCAACGTCCTGACTTTC. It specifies CASSRGLSSGANVLTF.

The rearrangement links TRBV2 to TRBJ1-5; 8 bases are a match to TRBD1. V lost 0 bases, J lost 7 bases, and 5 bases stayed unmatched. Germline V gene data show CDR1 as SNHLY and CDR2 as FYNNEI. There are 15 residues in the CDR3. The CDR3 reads CASSEAQGALQPQHF. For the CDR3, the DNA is TGTGCCAGCAGTGAAGCTCAGGGGGCACTGCAGCCCCAGCATTTT. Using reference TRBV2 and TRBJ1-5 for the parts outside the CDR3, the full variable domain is EPEVTQTPSHQVTQMGQEVILRCVPISNHLYFYWYRQILGQKVEFLVSFYNNEISEKSEIFDDQFSVERPDGSNFTLKIRSTKLEDSAMYFCASSEAQGALQPQHFGDGTRLSIL.

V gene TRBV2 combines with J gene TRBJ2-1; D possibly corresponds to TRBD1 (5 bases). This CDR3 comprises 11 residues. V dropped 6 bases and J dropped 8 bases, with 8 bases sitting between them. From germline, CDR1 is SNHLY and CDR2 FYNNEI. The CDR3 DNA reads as TGTGCCAGCAGGCTCAGGGATGAGCAGTTCTTC. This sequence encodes CASRLRDEQFF.

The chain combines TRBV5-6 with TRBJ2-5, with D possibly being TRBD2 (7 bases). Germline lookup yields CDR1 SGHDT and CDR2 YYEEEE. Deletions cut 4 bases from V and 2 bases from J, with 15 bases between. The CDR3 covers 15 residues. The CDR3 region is CASSPWGGAQETQYF. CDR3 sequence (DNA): TGTGCCAGCAGCCCCTGGGGGGGCGCTCAAGAGACCCAGTACTTC. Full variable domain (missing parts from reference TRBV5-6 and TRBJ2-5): DAGVTQSPTHLIKTRGQQVTLRCSPKSGHDTVSWYQQALGQGPQFIFQYYEEEERQRGNFPDRFSGHQFPNYSSELNVNALLLGDSALYLCASSPWGGAQETQYFGPGTRLLVL.

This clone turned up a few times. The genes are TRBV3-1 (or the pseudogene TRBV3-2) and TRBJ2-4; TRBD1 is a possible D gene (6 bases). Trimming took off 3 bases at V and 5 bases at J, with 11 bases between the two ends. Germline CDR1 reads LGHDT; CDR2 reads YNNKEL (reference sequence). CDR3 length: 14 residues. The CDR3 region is CASSHLKGENIQYF. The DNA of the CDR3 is TGTGCCAGCAGCCACCTCAAGGGGGAAAACATTCAGTACTTC.

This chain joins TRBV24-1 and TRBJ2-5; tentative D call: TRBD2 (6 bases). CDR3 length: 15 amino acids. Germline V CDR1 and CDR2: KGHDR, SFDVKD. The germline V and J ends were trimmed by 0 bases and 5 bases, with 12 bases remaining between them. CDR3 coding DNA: TGTGCCACCAGTGATTTGGGGACCGGAGGGGAGACCCAGTACTTC. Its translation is CATSDLGTGGETQYF.

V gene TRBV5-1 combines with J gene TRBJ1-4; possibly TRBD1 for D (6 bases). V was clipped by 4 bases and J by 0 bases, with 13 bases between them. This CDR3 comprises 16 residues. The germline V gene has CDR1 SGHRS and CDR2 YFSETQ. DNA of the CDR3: TGCGCCAGCAGCCGAGGACAGACCACAACTAATGAAAAACTGTTTTTT. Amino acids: CASSRGQTTTNEKLFF.

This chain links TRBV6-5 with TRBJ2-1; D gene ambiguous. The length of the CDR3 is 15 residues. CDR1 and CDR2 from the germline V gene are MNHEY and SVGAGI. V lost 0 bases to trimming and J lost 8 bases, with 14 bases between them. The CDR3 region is CASSYSNRGNYEQFF. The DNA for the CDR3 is TGTGCCAGCAGTTACTCGAATCGAGGTAACTATGAGCAGTTCTTC.

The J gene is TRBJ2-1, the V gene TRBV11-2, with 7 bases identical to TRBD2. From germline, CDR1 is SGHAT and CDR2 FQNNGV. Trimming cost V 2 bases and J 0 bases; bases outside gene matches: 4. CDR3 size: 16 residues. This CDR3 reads CASSLSGVSSYNEQFF. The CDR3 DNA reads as TGTGCCAGCAGCTTAAGCGGGGTTAGCTCCTACAATGAGCAGTTCTTC.

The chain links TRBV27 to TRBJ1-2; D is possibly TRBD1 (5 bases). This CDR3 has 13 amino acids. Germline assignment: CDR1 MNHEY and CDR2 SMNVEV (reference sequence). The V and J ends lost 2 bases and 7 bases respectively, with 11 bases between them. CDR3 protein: CASSLQGSAGYTF. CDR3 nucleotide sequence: TGTGCCAGCAGTTTACAGGGTTCTGCTGGCTACACCTTC.

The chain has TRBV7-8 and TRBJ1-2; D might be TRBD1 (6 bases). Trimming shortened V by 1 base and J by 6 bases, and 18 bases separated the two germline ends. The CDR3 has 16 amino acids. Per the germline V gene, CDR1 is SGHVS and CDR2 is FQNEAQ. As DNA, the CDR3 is TGTGCCAGCAGCTTAGGTCCGGACAGTAGCCCAGATGGCTACACCTTC. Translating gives CASSLGPDSSPDGYTF.